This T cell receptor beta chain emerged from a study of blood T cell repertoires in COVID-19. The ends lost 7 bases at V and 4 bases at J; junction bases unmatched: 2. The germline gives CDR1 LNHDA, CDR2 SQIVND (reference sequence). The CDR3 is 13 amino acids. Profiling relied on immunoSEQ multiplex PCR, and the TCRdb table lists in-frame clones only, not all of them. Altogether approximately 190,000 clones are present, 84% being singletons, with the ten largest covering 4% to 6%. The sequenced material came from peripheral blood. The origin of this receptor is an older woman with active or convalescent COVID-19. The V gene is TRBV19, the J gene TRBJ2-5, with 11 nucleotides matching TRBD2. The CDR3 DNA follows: TGTGCCAGTAATCTAGCGGGAGGAGAGACCCAGTACTTC. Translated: CASNLAGGETQYF.